Presented here are 3 T cell receptor beta chains from one specimen sequenced in a study of cytomegalovirus exposure and HLA in healthy donors. The PCR employed 60 Vbeta primers together with 13 Jbeta primers. Sequencing was performed with immunoSEQ multiplex PCR; in TCRdb, only in-frame clones are kept and a portion is missing. The sample holds about 100,000 clones, 75% to 90% seen once. Specimen: PBMCs. Receptor source: a man aged 35 to 55 in good health and CMV-seronegative.

The chain links TRBV2 to TRBJ2-5, with D unclear. The CDR3 length is 14 residues. Germline V gives CDR1 SNHLY, CDR2 FYNNEI. Trimming took 2 bases from V and 1 from J, leaving 8 bases between them. The CDR3 spells CASSEITTQETQYF. The CDR3 nucleotides are TGTGCCAGCAGTGAAATAACTACCCAAGAGACCCAGTACTTC.

J is TRBJ2-3 and V is TRBV13; no reliable D call. Between the trimmed V and J ends, which lost 0 bases and 2 bases, there was a span of 18 bases. The V gene's germline CDR1 is PRHDT and CDR2 FYEKMQ (reference sequence). CDR3 length: 18 amino acids. CDR3 loop: CASSLGRIAKSSTDTQYF. CDR3 DNA: TGTGCCAGCAGCTTAGGCCGAATAGCTAAGAGTTCCACAGATACGCAGTATTTT.

J is TRBJ2-3 and V is TRBV11-2, with 11 nucleotides matching TRBD2. This CDR3 comprises 16 residues. Per the germline V gene, CDR1 is SGHAT and CDR2 is FQNNGV. The V gene end was trimmed by 5 bases and the J gene end by 9 bases; junction bases not matched to a gene: 13. In DNA, the CDR3 is TGTGCCAGCAGCCTTAGCGGGGGGGCGTTTGAGAAGACGCAGTATTTT. Its translation is CASSLSGGAFEKTQYF.